The 12 T cell receptor beta chains below come from one sample, sequenced in a study of response to subunit inactivated influenza vaccine. A single record per CDR3 protein comes from TCRdb applying MiXCR to the RT-PCR reads. This sample yields fewer than 600,000 distinct CDR3 sequences, of which approximately 7.3% are seen a single time; about an eighth belongs to the top ten. The sequencing used PBMCs from blood, collected 23 to 25 months after vaccination. The receptors were sampled from a man aged 50 to 69 who received an inactivated influenza vaccine.

The chain is built from TRBV4-1 and TRBJ2-4, with D unclear. The CDR3 has 16 amino acids. Germline CDR1 MGHRA, CDR2 YSYEKL. Between the trimmed V and J ends, which lost 1 base and 3 bases, there was a span of 13 bases. CDR3 DNA sequence: TGCGCCAGCAGCCAAGGACCGGCCTCGGGCAAAAACATTCAGTACTTC. This codes for CASSQGPASGKNIQYF.

This clonotype was picked up a small number of times. The chain combines TRBV5-1 with TRBJ2-7, with 7 bases lining up with TRBD2. The CDR3 spans 17 residues. The junction had 11 bases not matched to a gene; V was cut back by 0 bases and J by 2 bases. Germline V gene data show CDR1 as SGHRS and CDR2 as YFSETQ. The CDR3: CASSLATGSGITYEQYF. The CDR3 coding sequence is TGCGCCAGCAGCTTGGCCACCGGAAGCGGGATTACCTACGAGCAGTACTTC.

This clonotype was picked up a small number of times. The V gene is TRBV5-1, the J gene TRBJ2-5, with D unclear. V was shortened by 1 base and J by 3 bases, with 13 bases between the two germline ends. The germline gives CDR1 SGHRS, CDR2 YFSETQ. The CDR3 consists of 15 residues. CDR3 sequence reads: CASSLTNWVKETQYF. The CDR3 coding sequence is TGCGCCAGCAGCTTGACCAACTGGGTAAAAGAGACCCAGTACTTC.

This clonotype has a handful of counts. V and J are TRBV10-1 and TRBJ2-2, with D possibly TRBD1 on 7 matching bases. Germline V CDR1 and CDR2: WNHNN, SYGVQD (reference sequence). V was trimmed by 4 bases and J by 3 bases, leaving 24 bases between them. This CDR3 has 19 residues. The CDR3 region has the DNA TGCGCCAGCAGTGGGCCCGGAGGGGGCTCCTGGACGGACACCGGGGAGCTGTTTTTT. This gives the protein CASSGPGGGSWTDTGELFF.

V usage is TRBV7-3 and J usage is TRBJ2-1; no definite D call. The germline CDR1 and CDR2 sequences are SGHTA and FQGTGA. The CDR3 sequence is 15 residues long. Trimming removed 2 bases from V and 0 bases from J, with 8 bases in between. The CDR3 sequence is CASSLVHNSYNEQFF. In DNA form, the CDR3 reads TGTGCCAGCAGCTTAGTCCACAACTCCTACAATGAGCAGTTCTTC.

In its sample, this clonotype was seen a few times. The chain employs TRBV20-1 and TRBJ1-2, with TRBD1 identical over 7 bases. The germline V gene encodes CDR1 DFQATT and CDR2 SNEGSKA (reference sequence). The CDR3 consists of 19 residues. J was trimmed by 0 bases and V by 5 bases; bases with no gene match: 21. Written as DNA, the CDR3 is TGCAGTGCTCCTCTCGGAAACCCCGGGACAGCCTTAACTAACTATGGCTACACCTTC. Residues: CSAPLGNPGTALTNYGYTF.

This clonotype was recorded many times. The rearrangement joins TRBV9 to TRBJ2-3, with TRBD1 matching over 7 bases. The trim removed 0 bases at V and 0 bases at J, leaving 4 bases unmatched. The CDR3 has 16 residues. Germline V gives CDR1 SGDLS, CDR2 YYNGEE. DNA of the CDR3: TGTGCCAGCAGCGTAGTGGGACAGTTTAGCACAGATACGCAGTATTTT. It yields the protein CASSVVGQFSTDTQYF.

This clonotype has at least ten counts. V usage is TRBV12-3 or TRBV12-4 and J usage is TRBJ1-5; 10 nucleotides match TRBD1. The CDR3 consists of 14 residues. With V trimmed by 6 bases and J by 6 bases, 5 bases remained unmatched. The CDR3 nucleotides read TGTGCCAGCAGCCAGACAGGGGGCCCTCAGCCCCAGCATTTT. Encoded protein: CASSQTGGPQPQHF.

This clonotype was picked up a small number of times. The CDR3 region is CASSGGNYGYTF. The DNA for the CDR3 is TGTGCCAGCAGTGGGGGTAACTATGGCTACACCTTC. The J gene is TRBJ1-2, the V gene TRBV27; D possibly corresponds to TRBD1 (5 bases). The CDR3 sequence is 12 residues long. Germline V gene lookup returns CDR1 MNHEY and CDR2 SMNVEV (reference sequence). Trimming stripped 5 bases from V and 1 base from J, with 5 bases between.

This chain joins TRBV28 and TRBJ2-7, with TRBD1 identical over 7 bases. Trimming took 4 bases from V and 0 from J; bases not matched to a gene: 6. The CDR3 is made up of 15 amino acids. From germline, CDR1 is MDHEN and CDR2 SYDVKM. As DNA, the CDR3 is TGTGCCAGCAGTTACCGGGACAGCTTCTCCTACGAGCAGTACTTC. It is translated as CASSYRDSFSYEQYF.

This clonotype was detected ten times or more. This rearrangement joins TRBV7-6 to TRBJ2-1, with D hard to call. There are 16 residues in the CDR3. V was cut by 1 base and J by 9 bases, with 19 bases left in between. Germline-derived CDR1 and CDR2 are SGHVS and FNYEAQ. The CDR3 spells CASSLESPTTASEQFF. The CDR3 DNA follows: TGTGCCAGCAGCTTAGAGTCTCCGACGACCGCAAGTGAGCAGTTCTTC.

This chain joins TRBV10-3 and TRBJ2-7; TRBD1 agrees at 9 bases. The germline CDR1 and CDR2 sequences are ENHRY and SYGVKD. V lost 3 bases, J lost 2 bases, and 5 bases stayed unmatched. The CDR3 runs 15 residues. CDR3 in amino acids: CAISEEDRGPYEQYF. DNA for the CDR3: TGTGCCATCAGTGAAGAGGACAGGGGCCCCTACGAGCAGTACTTC.